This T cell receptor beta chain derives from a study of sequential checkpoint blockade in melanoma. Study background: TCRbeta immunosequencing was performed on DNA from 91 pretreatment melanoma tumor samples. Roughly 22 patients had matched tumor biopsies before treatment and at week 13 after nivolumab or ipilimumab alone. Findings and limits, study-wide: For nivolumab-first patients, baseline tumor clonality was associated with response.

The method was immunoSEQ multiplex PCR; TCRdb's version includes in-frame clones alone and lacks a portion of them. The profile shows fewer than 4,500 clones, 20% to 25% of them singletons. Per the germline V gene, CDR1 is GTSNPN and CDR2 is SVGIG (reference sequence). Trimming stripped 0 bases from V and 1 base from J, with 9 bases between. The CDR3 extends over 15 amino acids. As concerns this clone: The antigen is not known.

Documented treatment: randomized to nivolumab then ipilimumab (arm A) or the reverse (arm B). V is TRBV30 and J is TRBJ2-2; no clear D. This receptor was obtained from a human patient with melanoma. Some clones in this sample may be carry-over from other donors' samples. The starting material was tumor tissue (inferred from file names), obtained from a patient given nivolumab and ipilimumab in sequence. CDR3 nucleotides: TGTGCCTGGAGTGTACTACTGTTGAACACCGGGGAGCTGTTTTTT. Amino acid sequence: CAWSVLLLNTGELFF.